These T cell receptor beta chains were read from a single sample in a study of blood T cell repertoires in COVID-19. TCRdb's copy holds only in-frame clones and misses some; the assay was immunoSEQ multiplex PCR. The table includes about 120,000 clones, about 86% detected once. The sample consisted of peripheral blood. These receptors all stem from a woman aged 45-65 years with acute or convalescent COVID-19. CDR3s include the opening cysteine and the closing phenylalanine or tryptophan. Each record gives: CDR3 length, J gene, V gene, clone size, D gene, CDR3 protein, CDR3 DNA. The D gene is left open where the match is weak. For some rows the clone size is stated as once, few or many, or as a class when expanded; others skip it.

15,TRBJ1-2,TRBV19,.,TRBD1,CASSLGTENHYGYTF,TGTGCCAGTTCACTTGGGACAGAAAATCACTATGGCTACACCTTC
16,TRBJ2-7,TRBV10-2,few,TRBD2,CASSEVLLAGVDEQYF,TGCGCCAGCAGTGAGGTCCTACTAGCGGGCGTGGACGAGCAGTACTTC
15,TRBJ2-7,TRBV27,.,TRBD2,CASSLGLAGGYEQYF,TGTGCCAGCAGTCTGGGACTAGCGGGGGGATACGAGCAGTACTTC
15,TRBJ1-2,TRBV4-3,.,TRBD1,CASSQDTGGYYGYTF,TGCGCCAGCAGCCAAGATACAGGGGGTTACTATGGCTACACCTTC
10,TRBJ2-7,TRBV7-7,.,.,CASSSYEQYF,TGTGCCAGCAGCTCGTACGAGCAGTACTTC
14,TRBJ1-3,TRBV6-6,.,TRBD1,CASSQDRGGNTIYF,TGTGCCAGCAGTCAAGACAGGGGAGGAAACACCATATATTTT
12,TRBJ1-4,TRBV7-2,few,.,CASSFSGEKLFF,TGTGCCAGCAGTTTTTCAGGTGAAAAACTGTTTTTT
17,TRBJ2-2,TRBV5-4,.,.,CASSLGGRDVNTGELFF,TGTGCCAGCAGCCTGGGGGGCCGCGATGTCAACACCGGGGAGCTGTTTTTT
14,TRBJ2-7,TRBV25-1,.,.,CASSEAGAVYEQYF,TGTGCCAGCAGTGAGGCAGGGGCTGTTTACGAGCAGTACTTC
12,TRBJ1-6,TRBV3-1/TRBV3-2,.,.,CASSLPFAALHF,TGTGCCAGCAGCCTGCCTTTTGCGGCCCTCCACTTT
15,TRBJ2-7,TRBV6-1,.,TRBD2,CASSDLAGGGYEQYF,TGTGCCAGCAGTGATCTAGCGGGAGGGGGTTACGAGCAGTACTTC
13,TRBJ1-5,TRBV6-5,.,.,CATADSWGQPQHF,TGTGCCACGGCGGACAGTTGGGGTCAGCCCCAGCATTTT
16,TRBJ1-2,TRBV19,.,TRBD1,CASSKGDRGSFYGYTF,TGTGCCAGTAGTAAGGGGGACAGGGGGAGTTTTTATGGCTACACCTTC
15,TRBJ2-1,TRBV19,.,.,CASKFTGRSYNEQFF,TGTGCCAGTAAATTTACGGGTCGCTCCTACAATGAGCAGTTCTTC
14,TRBJ2-5,TRBV5-1,.,TRBD1,CASSSGQGQETQYF,TGCGCCAGCAGCTCCGGACAGGGCCAAGAGACCCAGTACTTC
15,TRBJ2-3,TRBV5-4,.,TRBD1,CASSWGQARTDTQYF,TGTGCCAGCAGCTGGGGACAGGCTCGCACAGATACGCAGTATTTT
15,TRBJ2-2,TRBV7-8,once,.,CASSLRSANTGELFF,TGTGCCAGCAGCTTACGGAGCGCGAACACCGGGGAGCTGTTTTTT
21,TRBJ2-5,TRBV7-8,.,TRBD2,CASSLRLGGILTSGSVETQYF,TGTGCCAGCAGCTTACGGCTCGGCGGTATACTGACTAGCGGGAGTGTGGAGACCCAGTACTTC
17,TRBJ2-7,TRBV9,.,.,CASSARSGLVSTAEQYF,TGTGCCAGCAGCGCGCGATCGGGACTCGTCTCGACCGCCGAGCAGTACTTC
14,TRBJ2-1,TRBV7-8,.,.,CASTRGSSYNEQFF,TGTGCCAGCACCCGAGGCAGCTCCTACAATGAGCAGTTCTTC
13,TRBJ2-1,TRBV12-3/TRBV12-4,.,.,CASTEGAYNEQFF,TGTGCCAGCACGGAGGGCGCTTACAATGAGCAGTTCTTC
13,TRBJ1-1,TRBV12-3/TRBV12-4,.,TRBD1,CASRDRGLDEAFF,TGTGCCAGCAGGGACAGGGGGCTCGATGAAGCTTTCTTT
13,TRBJ1-5,TRBV27,.,.,CASSFGGAQPQHF,TGTGCCAGCAGTTTCGGGGGGGCTCAGCCCCAGCATTTT
13,TRBJ1-1,TRBV6-1,once,.,CASSDRDTTRAFF,TGTGCCAGCAGTGACCGGGACACGACCCGAGCTTTCTTT
18,TRBJ2-3,TRBV5-1,.,.,CASSPQGFRGGVTDTQYF,TGCGCCAGCAGCCCGCAGGGGTTTAGGGGTGGTGTAACAGATACGCAGTATTTT
13,TRBJ1-1,TRBV11-2,.,.,CASSGGLGTEAFF,TGTGCCAGCAGCGGCGGGTTGGGCACTGAAGCTTTCTTT
17,TRBJ2-1,TRBV5-5,.,.,CASSLAAPGGSIYEQFF,TGTGCCAGCAGCTTGGCCGCCCCTGGGGGGAGTATTTATGAGCAGTTCTTC
14,TRBJ1-4,TRBV2,.,TRBD1,CASTGTGSGEKLFF,TGTGCCAGCACAGGGACAGGGTCTGGTGAAAAACTGTTTTTT